This T cell receptor (beta chain) was captured by sequencing in a study of T cells in Graves' hyperthyroidism and ophthalmopathy. Study outcomes and limitations: Most thyroid-expanded clonotypes above 0.001 were also found in blood.

RNA transcripts gave rise to amplified TCR beta CDR3 regions. The HTBI primer set served for first-round RT-PCR of the TCR CDR3. Via MiXCR, TCRdb re-called the multiplex PCR reads, giving one row per CDR3 protein. Among about 130,000 distinct CDR3 sequences listed, 22% were seen once. This clonotype has at least ten counts. Its target is not known. Each diagnosis was grounded in clinical symptoms, serum thyroxine and TRAb, thyroid ultrasound, and orbital computed tomography. Sequencing was performed on blood. This sequence was found in a woman aged 45 to 65 with Graves' hyperthyroidism that later progressed to Graves' ophthalmopathy.

The CDR3 loop reads CASSPVGETQYF. The CDR3, as DNA: TGTGCCAGCTCACCAGTCGGGGAGACCCAGTACTTC. The chain combines TRBV18 with TRBJ2-5; D uncertain. This CDR3 region has 12 residues. V shed 2 bases and J shed 5 bases, with 6 bases lying between them. Looked up from germline, CDR1 is KGHSH and CDR2 is LQKENI.